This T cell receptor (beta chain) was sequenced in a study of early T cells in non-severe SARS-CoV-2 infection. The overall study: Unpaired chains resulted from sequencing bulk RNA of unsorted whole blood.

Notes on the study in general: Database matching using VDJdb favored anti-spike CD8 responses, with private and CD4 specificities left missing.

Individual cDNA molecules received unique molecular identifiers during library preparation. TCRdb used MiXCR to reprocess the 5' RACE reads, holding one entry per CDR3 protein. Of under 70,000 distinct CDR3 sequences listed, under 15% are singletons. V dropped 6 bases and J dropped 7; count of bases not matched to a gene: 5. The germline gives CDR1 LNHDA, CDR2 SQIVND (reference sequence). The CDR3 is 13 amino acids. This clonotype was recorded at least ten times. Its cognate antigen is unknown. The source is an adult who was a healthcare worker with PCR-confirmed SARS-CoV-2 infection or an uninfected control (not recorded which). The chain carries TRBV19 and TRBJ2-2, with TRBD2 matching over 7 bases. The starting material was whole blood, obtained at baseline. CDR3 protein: CASRAREFGELFF. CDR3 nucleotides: TGTGCCAGTAGGGCGCGGGAGTTCGGGGAGCTGTTTTTT.